This is a list of T cell receptor beta chains from one sample in a study of blood T cell repertoires in COVID-19. Libraries were prepared by immunoSEQ multiplex PCR; TCRdb keeps only in-frame clonotypes and omits some of them. The repertoire includes approximately 35,000 clones, about 90% of them detected once, and 13% to 15% sits in the top ten. The sample comprised peripheral blood. The receptors were sampled from a man between 60 and 70 years old with active COVID-19. Each CDR3 is given with its conserved first and last residue. The D gene is left open where the match is weak. Some rows mark clone size as missing; the rest say once, few, many or name a class of expanded clone.

D gene	clone size	V gene	J gene	CDR3 DNA	CDR3 protein
-	-	TRBV5-8	TRBJ1-6	TGTGCCAGCAGCTCCGGACAGTCAACTTATAATTCACCCCTCCACTTT	CASSSGQSTYNSPLHF
TRBD1	-	TRBV11-3	TRBJ2-5	TGTGCCAGCAGCCCCAGACAGGGTTCAGAGACCCAGTACTTC	CASSPRQGSETQYF
-	-	TRBV6-5	TRBJ2-7	TGTGCCAGCAAAGGGAATGGGAGGTCCTACGAGCAGTACTTC	CASKGNGRSYEQYF
TRBD2	-	TRBV6-1	TRBJ2-7	TGTGCCAGCAGTGAAGGAACTAGCGGGTATGCCTACGAGCAGTACTTC	CASSEGTSGYAYEQYF
-	-	TRBV5-1	TRBJ2-5	TGCGCCAGCAGCCACCGAAGGGGCGAAGAGACCCAGTACTTC	CASSHRRGEETQYF
TRBD1	once	TRBV7-2	TRBJ1-1	TGTGCCAGCAGGGAGGGACAGGGGCTTACCACTGAAGCTTTCTTT	CASREGQGLTTEAFF
TRBD2	once	TRBV27	TRBJ2-2	TGTGCCAGCAGCGCGCGGGGAGGGACGAACACCGGGGAGCTGTTTTTT	CASSARGGTNTGELFF
-	once	TRBV7-9	TRBJ1-1	TGTGCCAGCAGCTTAACCCAGGGGAACACTGAAGCTTTCTTT	CASSLTQGNTEAFF
TRBD1	-	TRBV5-1	TRBJ2-4	TGCGCCAGCAGCAGAGCCGGGACAGGAAACATTCAGTACTTC	CASSRAGTGNIQYF
-	-	TRBV10-3	TRBJ2-7	TGTGCCATCAGTTCAACACACTACGAGCAGTACTTC	CAISSTHYEQYF
-	-	TRBV5-1	TRBJ2-7	TGCGCCAGCAGCTTGGGGCCCACTAGTAGCGAGCAGTACTTC	CASSLGPTSSEQYF
-	-	TRBV14	TRBJ1-2	TGTGCCAGCAGCCCCCCGGGGGGGCTCTATGGCTACACCTTC	CASSPPGGLYGYTF
-	-	TRBV11-3	TRBJ2-1	TGTGCCAGCAGCTTAGGAGGGTTTTCCTACAATGAGCAGTTCTTC	CASSLGGFSYNEQFF
TRBD1	-	TRBV5-4	TRBJ1-1	TGTGCCAGCGGTAGACAGGGCGGGAACACTGAAGCTTTCTTT	CASGRQGGNTEAFF
-	-	TRBV27	TRBJ2-7	TGTGCCAGCAGTTTAAGGTCACAGGGAACCTACGAGCAGTACTTC	CASSLRSQGTYEQYF
-	few	TRBV6-5	TRBJ1-2	TGTGCCAGTCGGGGTTCCTTCCATGGCTACACCTTC	CASRGSFHGYTF
-	-	TRBV5-1	TRBJ2-1	TGCGCCAGCAGCTTGGAACAGCAAACCTACAATGAGCAGTTCTTC	CASSLEQQTYNEQFF
TRBD2	-	TRBV6-4	TRBJ2-3	TGTGCCAGCAGTGACTCGACACTACCCGGGACTAGCGGGAGAATAACAGATACGCAGTATTTT	CASSDSTLPGTSGRITDTQYF
TRBD2	-	TRBV29-1	TRBJ2-1	TGCAGCGCTGCACCGGGACTAGCCTACAATGAGCAGTTCTTC	CSAAPGLAYNEQFF
-	-	TRBV15	TRBJ1-1	TGTGCCACCAGCAGAGAAGTGGACTCTAACACTGAAGCTTTCTTT	CATSREVDSNTEAFF
-	-	TRBV6-5	TRBJ1-2	TGTGCCAGCATCCAGGGGTCCATCCACTATGGCTACACCTTC	CASIQGSIHYGYTF
-	-	TRBV4-1	TRBJ2-1	TGCGCCAGCAGCCAAGATCTGGGACAAGCCTTTAATGAGCAGTTCTTC	CASSQDLGQAFNEQFF
-	-	TRBV9	TRBJ2-1	TGTGCCAGCAGCGTAGAAAGGAGGTTGCAGTTCTTC	CASSVERRLQFF
TRBD2	-	TRBV7-3	TRBJ2-7	TGTGCCAGCAGCCCGGGGACTAGCGCCGGTTCCCAGCAGTACTTC	CASSPGTSAGSQQYF
TRBD2	-	TRBV5-4	TRBJ2-3	TGTGCCAGCAGCTTGGTAGGCGGGAGGGGGACAGATACGCAGTATTTT	CASSLVGGRGTDTQYF
-	medium-sized	TRBV7-9	TRBJ2-5	TGTGCCAGCAGCTTAGCGCTATCGAGTGAGACCCAGTACTTC	CASSLALSSETQYF
TRBD2	-	TRBV25-1	TRBJ2-1	TGTGCCAGCAGTGTGACTAGCGCTAGTGCGAATGAGCAGTTCTTC	CASSVTSASANEQFF
TRBD1	-	TRBV7-2	TRBJ2-5	TGTGCCAGCAGGCCGACAGGGCGAGAGACCCAGTACTTC	CASRPTGRETQYF
TRBD2	-	TRBV27	TRBJ2-1	TGTGCCAGCAGTTTATCAGGGACTAGCTACAATGAGCAGTTCTTC	CASSLSGTSYNEQFF
TRBD2	-	TRBV3-1/TRBV3-2	TRBJ2-5	TGTGCCAGCAGTTCCGGAGGTAGCGGGAGGGCCGGGGAGACCCAGTACTTC	CASSSGGSGRAGETQYF
-	few	TRBV7-9	TRBJ1-1	TGTGCCAGCAGCTTAGCGCGGGGGATGAACACTGAAGCTTTCTTT	CASSLARGMNTEAFF
-	-	TRBV11-3	TRBJ2-1	TGTGCCAGCAGCCCGGACAGGAGGGGCAATGAGCAGTTCTTC	CASSPDRRGNEQFF
TRBD1	-	TRBV9	TRBJ1-1	TGTGCCTCAGGGCGACAGGGTAGTTTTTCGAACACTGAAGCTTTCTTT	CASGRQGSFSNTEAFF
TRBD2	-	TRBV15	TRBJ2-1	TGTGCCACCAGCAGAGATCTCCCTGTCCCGGGACTAGCGGGAAGAGGGAATGAGCAGTTCTTC	CATSRDLPVPGLAGRGNEQFF
-	-	TRBV9	TRBJ1-2	TGTGCCAGCAGCGTAGACAGGAACTATGGCTACACCTTC	CASSVDRNYGYTF
-	-	TRBV6-5	TRBJ2-7	TGTGCCAGCAGGGCCGGGGTTACCTACGAGCAGTACTTC	CASRAGVTYEQYF
-	once	TRBV6-4	TRBJ2-1	TGTGCCAGCAGTGACCAGGGGAATGAGCAGTTCTTC	CASSDQGNEQFF
TRBD2	-	TRBV9	TRBJ2-7	TGTGCCAGCAGCCCAATAGCGGGGACGAGCTCCTACGAGCAGTACTTC	CASSPIAGTSSYEQYF
-	-	TRBV7-9	TRBJ2-3	TGTGCCAGCAGCTTCGTCGGTCTGGGGGCCGCAGATACGCAGTATTTT	CASSFVGLGAADTQYF
TRBD2	-	TRBV9	TRBJ2-1	TGTGCCAGCAGCGTAGTACTAGCGGGTTACAATGAGCAGTTCTTC	CASSVVLAGYNEQFF
TRBD1	-	TRBV5-1	TRBJ2-5	TGCGCCAGCAGCCTTGGACAGGGGCGGAAGACCCAGTACTTC	CASSLGQGRKTQYF
TRBD1	-	TRBV6-6	TRBJ1-5	TGTGCCAGCAGTCTGGACAGGGGAGGAATATATAGCAATCAGCCCCAGCATTTT	CASSLDRGGIYSNQPQHF
TRBD1	-	TRBV10-1	TRBJ2-1	TGCGCCAGCAGCGATACCGGGACAGGGACCTACAATGAGCAGTTCTTC	CASSDTGTGTYNEQFF
-	-	TRBV19	TRBJ2-1	TGTGCCAGTTCTTACGACGGGAGCTCCTACAATGAGCAGTTCTTC	CASSYDGSSYNEQFF
TRBD2	once	TRBV2	TRBJ2-7	TGTGCCAGCAGTGTTCTAGCGGGAGGGACCGAGCAGTACTTC	CASSVLAGGTEQYF
TRBD1	-	TRBV7-8	TRBJ2-7	TGTGCCAGCAGCTGGGGGACAGGGGGCGAGCAGTACTTC	CASSWGTGGEQYF
-	-	TRBV6-5	TRBJ2-7	TGTGCCAGCGCTAGGGGGAGCCCCTACGAGCAGTACTTC	CASARGSPYEQYF
TRBD2	-	TRBV7-6	TRBJ2-1	TGTGCCAGCAGCCCCGTAGCGGGAGTTAGGTACAATGAGCAGTTCTTC	CASSPVAGVRYNEQFF
TRBD1	-	TRBV28	TRBJ2-6	TGTGCCAGCAGGACGACGGACAGGGCTTTCCAGCCCTCTGGGGCCAACGTCCTGACTTTC	CASRTTDRAFQPSGANVLTF
TRBD1	-	TRBV4-1	TRBJ2-7	TGCGCCAGCAGCCCCAGTTCAGGGGGCCCCTACGAGCAGTACTTC	CASSPSSGGPYEQYF
TRBD1	-	TRBV5-5	TRBJ1-2	TGTGCCAGCAGCGTCGACAGGGTTAACTATGGCTACACCTTC	CASSVDRVNYGYTF
-	-	TRBV28	TRBJ1-2	TGTGCCAGCAGTTCGGGGGGTCCCACAACTATTGGCTACACCTTC	CASSSGGPTTIGYTF
-	-	TRBV6-5	TRBJ1-1	TGTGCCAGCAGTTATGGGGAGGTGAACACTGAAGCTTTCTTT	CASSYGEVNTEAFF